These 21 T cell receptor beta chains originate from one sample sequenced in a study of blood T cells in healthy people across ages (dated by TCRdb to 2015 to 2017). Library preparation used 5' RACE. Sequenced on an Illumina HiSeq 2500. A second PCR of about 6 to 11 cycles was run with a J-beta primer mix and a sample-barcoded 5' primer. TCRdb handled the public reads itself, with Q25 trimming in fastp and clone calling in MiXCR, and kept productive beta chains. For every CDR3 protein sequence, its rows merge into one entry that carries the most common genes and DNA. Across this sample there are more than 800,000 distinct CDR3 sequences, with roughly 45% seen only once. The biggest ten clones account for over 15% of the sample. The sample comprised blood. The source of these receptors is a woman aged 55-75 years in good health.

This clonotype was seen more than once but under ten times. This chain joins TRBV10-3 and TRBJ2-3; possible D gene TRBD1, 6 bases. The V and J ends lost 6 bases and 1 base respectively, with 17 bases between them. The CDR3 loop spans 16 amino acids. The V gene's germline CDR1 is ENHRY and CDR2 SYGVKD. CDR3 sequence (DNA): TGTGCCATCAGCAAAAACAGGGAGTGGGGCACAGATACGCAGTATTTT. Amino acids: CAISKNREWGTDTQYF.

This clonotype has more than one count but fewer than ten. The chain joins TRBV27 to TRBJ2-1; 7 nucleotides align to TRBD2. Looked up from germline, CDR1 is MNHEY and CDR2 is SMNVEV (reference sequence). J was trimmed by 6 bases and V by 8 bases; bases with no gene match: 7. CDR3 length: 13 amino acids. CDR3 coding DNA: TGTGCCAGCGGTGGGGGGAGGGGCAATGAGCAGTTCTTC. Encoded protein: CASGGGRGNEQFF.

The V gene is TRBV28, the J gene TRBJ2-1, with 10 bases lining up with TRBD1. The better agreement between TRBJ2-7 and the DNA end casts doubt on the J call. The CDR3 is 15 amino acids. Germline V gene lookup returns CDR1 MDHEN and CDR2 SYDVKM. CDR3 amino acids: CASSSPGQGYNEQYF. Here the CDR3 DNA reads TGTGCCAGCAGTTCTCCGGGACAGGGGTACAATGAGCAGTACTTC.

The chain links TRBV7-2 to TRBJ2-5; D is uncertain. Gene TRBJ2-1 matches the end of the DNA better, so the J call may be wrong. The CDR3 contains 14 residues. Per germline, CDR1 SGHTA and CDR2 FQGNSA. The CDR3 region has the DNA TGTGCCAGCAGCTTAGGTCTTGATGCAGAGACCCAGTTCTTC. It yields the protein CASSLGLDAETQFF.

The chain joins TRBV30 to TRBJ2-4; a possible D gene is TRBD1 (6 bases). TRBJ2-7 matches the DNA end more closely, so the J call is doubtful. CDR3 length: 16 residues. Germline-derived CDR1 and CDR2 are GTSNPN and SVGIG (reference sequence). As DNA, the CDR3 is TGTGCCTGGAGTGTGAGGTTAGGGACATCAGCCTACGAGCAGTACTTC. Protein product: CAWSVRLGTSAYEQYF.

The chain links TRBV29-1 to TRBJ2-1; a weak D match, TRBD2 (6 bases). Trimming stripped 5 bases from V and 10 bases from J, with 15 bases between. Germline loops: CDR1 SQVTM, CDR2 ANQGSEA. The CDR3 spans 12 residues. The CDR3 loop is CSVHGGTGEQFF. The DNA of the CDR3 is TGCAGCGTTCACGGAGGGACGGGCGAGCAGTTCTTC.

This clonotype was detected a few times. J is TRBJ2-4 and V is TRBV6-1; the D gene is possibly TRBD1 (6 bases). The end of the DNA aligns better with TRBJ2-7, so the J call may be wrong. The CDR3 totals 15 residues. Per germline, CDR1 MNHNS and CDR2 SASEGT. In DNA form, the CDR3 reads TGTGCCCTCAGGGCAGGGGCCAATCCAACCTACGAGCAGTACTTC. It codes for CALRAGANPTYEQYF.

The chain carries TRBV27 and TRBJ2-7; D may be TRBD2 (5 bases). V was pared by 1 base and J by 6 bases, with 10 bases between. This CDR3 is 13 amino acids long. Germline CDR1 is MNHEY and CDR2 is SMNVEV (reference sequence). The CDR3 nucleotides read TGTGCCAGCAGTTTATTTGTGGGAGCCGAGCAGTACTTC. Translated, it gives CASSLFVGAEQYF.

As for this clonotype: This may come from a read error, since a much larger clone is one base off. V gene TRBV29-1 combines with J gene TRBJ2-5; either TRBD1 or TRBD2 may fit D (5 bases each). Trimming cost V 2 bases and J 11 bases, with 30 bases left between them. CDR1 SQVTM and CDR2 ANQGSEA come from the germline V gene. The CDR3 is made up of 17 amino acids. CDR3 in DNA: TGCAGCGTTGAATTGCCGCTGGGGGTTAGGTTGGGGAATGAGCAGTACTTC. Protein: CSVELPLGVRLGNEQYF.

This clonotype was picked up a small number of times. The V call is TRBV24-1, the J call TRBJ2-1, with TRBD1 as a possible D gene (6 bases). CDR3 length: 13 amino acids. CDR1 and CDR2 (germline): KGHDR, SFDVKD. V was pared by 5 bases and J by 6 bases, with 10 bases between. CDR3 nucleotide sequence: TGTGCCACCAGTGCAGGGGCGCTCAATGAGCAGTTCTTC. It is translated as CATSAGALNEQFF.

This sequence joins TRBV12-3 or TRBV12-4 and TRBJ1-2, with a possible D match to TRBD1 (5 bases). This CDR3 spans 14 amino acids. Trimming cost V 7 bases and J 6 bases, with 18 bases left between them. The CDR3 sequence is CASKDLLRGDGYTF. CDR3 in DNA: TGTGCCAGCAAAGACCTACTTCGGGGGGATGGCTACACCTTC.

For this clonotype: Compared with germline, one end of the junction differs, possibly owing to a read error. The chain carries TRBV29-1 and TRBJ2-1; 8 bases line up with TRBD1. CDR1 and CDR2 from the germline V gene are SQVTM and ANQGSEA. The CDR3 runs to 12 residues. This chain's CDR3 is CSTAGGYDEQFF. The CDR3 bases are TGCAGCACCGCAGGGGGCTACGATGAGCAGTTCTTC.

This clonotype was seen a few times. The chain recombines TRBV6-6 with TRBJ2-4, with TRBD2 matching 7 bases. TRBJ2-7 matches the DNA end more closely, so the J call is doubtful. Germline loops: CDR1 MNHNY, CDR2 SVGAGI (reference sequence). The CDR3 has 17 residues. DNA of the CDR3: TGTGCCAGCAGTTACGGGCCGGGAGGCCCCGCTTCCTACGAGCAGTACTTC. Translating it yields CASSYGPGGPASYEQYF.

The table lists this clonotype with a few counts. The CDR3 loop is CASSSRVAGANVLTF. The CDR3 nucleotides read TGCGCCAGCAGCTCTAGGGTAGCTGGGGCCAACGTCCTGACTTTC. This chain uses TRBV5-1 with TRBJ2-6, with D hard to call. There are 15 residues in the CDR3. Per germline, CDR1 SGHRS and CDR2 YFSETQ. The V end lost 3 bases, the J end lost 2 bases, and 9 bases lay between the germline ends. The full variable domain, completed using reference TRBV5-1 and TRBJ2-6, is KAGVTQTPRYLIKTRGQQVTLSCSPISGHRSVSWYQQTPGQGLQFLFEYFSETQRNKGNFPGRFSGRQFSNSRSEMNVSTLELGDSALYLCASSSRVAGANVLTFGAGSRLTVL.

J is TRBJ2-1 and V is TRBV12-3 or TRBV12-4, with a weak D call TRBD2 (5 bases). V lost 4 bases, J lost 5 bases, and 15 bases lay in between. CDR3 length equals 15 residues. CDR3 in amino acids: CASSSYERTHNEQFF. The CDR3 DNA follows: TGTGCCAGCAGTTCCTACGAGCGGACTCACAATGAGCAGTTCTTC.

Concerning this clonotype itself: One base away lies a much larger clone, so this may be a sequencing read error. J is TRBJ2-7 and V is TRBV29-1; 9 bases align to TRBD1. Trimming cost V 5 bases and J 1 base; bases outside gene matches: 6. CDR1 and CDR2 (germline): SQVTM, ANQGSEA. This CDR3 is 14 amino acids long. The DNA of the CDR3 is TGCAGCGTTCGACAGGGGGTGCCTTCCTACGAGCAGTACTTC. This codes for CSVRQGVPSYEQYF.

The chain is built from TRBV20-1 and TRBJ2-6; D is perhaps TRBD1 (5 bases). The length of the CDR3 is 17 residues. Trimming took 0 bases from V and 0 from J, leaving 12 bases between them. Germline-derived CDR1 and CDR2 are DFQATT and SNEGSKA (reference sequence). CDR3 sequence reads: CSAREGQPYSGANVLTF. Written as DNA, the CDR3 is TGCAGTGCTAGAGAGGGGCAGCCTTACTCTGGGGCCAACGTCCTGACTTTC.

The chain joins TRBV6-5 to TRBJ2-6, with 7 bases matching TRBD2. CDR1 and CDR2 (germline): MNHEY, SVGAGI. The J segment lost 2 bases and the V segment lost 6 bases, leaving 7 bases of the junction unmatched. The CDR3 is 16 amino acids. The CDR3 DNA sequence: TGTGCCAGCAGACCCGGACTAGTGCCTGGGGCCAACGTCCTGACTTTC. Protein sequence: CASRPGLVPGANVLTF.

The chain combines TRBV10-3 with TRBJ2-7; D unresolved. Germline CDR1 and CDR2: ENHRY and SYGVKD. The V end was cut by 2 bases, the J end by 3 bases, with 11 bases between. The CDR3 has 14 residues. The CDR3 DNA reads TGTGCCATCAGTGAGCTTCCGATAAGCTACGAGCAGTACTTC. It is translated as CAISELPISYEQYF.

This chain joins TRBV7-8 and TRBJ2-5; 9 bases align to TRBD2. Looked up from germline, CDR1 is SGHVS and CDR2 is FQNEAQ. Trimming at V came to 1 base and at J to 1 base, leaving 7 bases not matched to a gene. This CDR3 region has 17 residues. CDR3 DNA: TGTGCCAGCAGCTTAGTATCTAGCGGGAAGATCCAAGAGACCCAGTACTTC. Residues: CASSLVSSGKIQETQYF.

The sample holds a few counts of this clonotype. The chain is built from TRBV6-5 and TRBJ2-1, with D perhaps being TRBD1 or TRBD2 (5 bases each). CDR1 and CDR2 (germline): MNHEY, SVGAGI. CDR3 length: 15 residues. Deletions cut 7 bases from V and 0 bases from J, with 13 bases between. The CDR3 DNA follows: TGTGCCAGCAACCCCGGGACCGTCTCCTACAATGAGCAGTTCTTC. This translates into CASNPGTVSYNEQFF.